This section outlines one T cell receptor (beta chain) sequence together with its context. Its antigen is undetermined. PCR primers comprised 60 Vbeta and 13 Jbeta primers. Assay: immunoSEQ multiplex PCR; the TCRdb copy retains only in-frame clones and omits some. The data hold about 140,000 clones, with approximately 80% observed a single time. While unrecorded immune exposures were likely, the donors were nominally healthy when sampled. The sample is drawn from a study of cytomegalovirus exposure and HLA in healthy donors. Findings of the study overall: Usually a TCR sequence was rare, but some public TCRs were found in many donors.

With 1 base removed from V and 6 bases from J, the gap between germline ends came to 10 bases. This CDR3 spans 14 amino acids. Germline lookup yields CDR1 MNHNS and CDR2 SASEGT. The sequencing sample was made of PBMCs. This TCR was recovered from a woman aged 18-30 years in good health and CMV-seropositive. The chain has TRBV6-1 and TRBJ1-3; no reliable D call. The CDR3 region has the DNA TGTGCCAGCAGTGAAGACAGAATTATAAACACCATATATTTT. As protein: CASSEDRIINTIYF.